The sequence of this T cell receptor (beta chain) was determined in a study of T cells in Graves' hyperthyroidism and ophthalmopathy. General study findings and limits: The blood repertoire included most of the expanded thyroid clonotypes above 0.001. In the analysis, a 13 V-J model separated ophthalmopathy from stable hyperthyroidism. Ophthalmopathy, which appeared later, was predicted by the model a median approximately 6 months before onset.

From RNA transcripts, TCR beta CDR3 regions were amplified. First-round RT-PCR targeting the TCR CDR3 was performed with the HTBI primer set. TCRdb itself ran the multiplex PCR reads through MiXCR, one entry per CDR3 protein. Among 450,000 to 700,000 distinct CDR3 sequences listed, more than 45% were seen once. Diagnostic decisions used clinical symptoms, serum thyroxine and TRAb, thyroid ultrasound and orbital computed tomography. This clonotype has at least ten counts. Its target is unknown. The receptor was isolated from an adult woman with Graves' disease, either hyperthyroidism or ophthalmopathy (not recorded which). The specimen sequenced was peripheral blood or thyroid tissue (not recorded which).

CDR3 nucleotides: TGTGCCAGCAGTTCCCTGCCCGGGGTGTCAGCGGGAGTGGCGGAGCAGTACTTC. Translated, it gives CASSSLPGVSAGVAEQYF. The V call is TRBV6-5, the J call TRBJ2-7; 8 bases match TRBD2. Germline CDR1 MNHEY, CDR2 SVGAGI. The CDR3 runs to 18 residues. The trim removed 4 bases at V and 7 bases at J, leaving 21 bases unmatched.